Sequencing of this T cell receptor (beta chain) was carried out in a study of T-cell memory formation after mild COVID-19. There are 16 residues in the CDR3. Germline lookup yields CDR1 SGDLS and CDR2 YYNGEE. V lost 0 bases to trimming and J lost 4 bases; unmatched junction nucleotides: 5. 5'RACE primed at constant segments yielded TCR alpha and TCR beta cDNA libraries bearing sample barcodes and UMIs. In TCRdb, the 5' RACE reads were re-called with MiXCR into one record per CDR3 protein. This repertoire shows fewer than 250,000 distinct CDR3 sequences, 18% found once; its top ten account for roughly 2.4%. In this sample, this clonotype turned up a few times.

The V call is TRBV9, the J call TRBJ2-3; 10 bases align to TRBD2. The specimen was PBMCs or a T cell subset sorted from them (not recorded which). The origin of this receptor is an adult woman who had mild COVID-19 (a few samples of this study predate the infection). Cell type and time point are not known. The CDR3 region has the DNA TGTGCCAGCAGCGTAGGAGCTAGCGGGAGTGCAGATACGCAGTATTTT. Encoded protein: CASSVGASGSADTQYF.